Listed here are 28 T cell receptor beta chains from one sample, sequenced in a study of blood T cell repertoires in COVID-19. Sequencing was performed with immunoSEQ multiplex PCR; in TCRdb, only in-frame clones are kept and a portion is missing. The sample consists of 50,000 to 60,000 clones, roughly four fifths of them appearing once. Sample: peripheral blood. The receptor set was obtained from an older man with active COVID-19.

The rearrangement links TRBV9 to TRBJ2-3; 9 bases are shared with TRBD2. The CDR3 consists of 16 residues. Trimming removed 0 bases from V and 4 bases from J; junction bases left unmatched: 6. Looked up from germline, CDR1 is SGDLS and CDR2 is YYNGEE. The CDR3 DNA reads as TGTGCCAGCAGCGTAGGCGGCACTAGCGGGTCAGATACGCAGTATTTT. Translation: CASSVGGTSGSDTQYF.

This chain joins TRBV5-4 and TRBJ2-3, with D uncertain. This CDR3 comprises 17 residues. V dropped 2 bases and J dropped 1 base, with 17 bases sitting between them. The germline V gene has CDR1 SGHNT and CDR2 YYREEE (reference sequence). This CDR3 is CASSFDRPGMGTDTQYF. CDR3 DNA sequence: TGTGCCAGCAGCTTCGATCGGCCGGGTATGGGCACAGATACGCAGTATTTT.

This chain joins TRBV2 and TRBJ2-1; TRBD2 might be the D (7 bases). The V and J ends lost 4 bases and 5 bases respectively, with 12 bases between them. The CDR3 has 14 residues. Per the germline V gene, CDR1 is SNHLY and CDR2 is FYNNEI. The CDR3 protein is CASSARGGNNEQFF. The CDR3 DNA is TGTGCCAGCAGTGCTAGGGGGGGTAACAATGAGCAGTTCTTC.

V gene TRBV24-1 combines with J gene TRBJ2-1, with no clear D. V shed 3 bases and J shed 2 bases, with 4 bases lying between them. Germline CDR1 KGHDR, CDR2 SFDVKD. CDR3 length: 13 residues. The CDR3 is CATSDNTYNEQFF. The CDR3 DNA reads as TGTGCCACCAGTGATAACACCTACAATGAGCAGTTCTTC.

The chain joins TRBV9 to TRBJ1-1; D not certain. V lost 1 base, J lost 1 base, and 14 bases lay in between. CDR1 is SGDLS and CDR2 is YYNGEE in the germline V gene. The CDR3 spans 16 residues. The CDR3 DNA sequence: TGTGCCAGCAGCGTAAACCACGGGGTCGGGAACACTGAAGCTTTCTTT. Protein product: CASSVNHGVGNTEAFF.

V and J are TRBV7-9 and TRBJ2-5; 7 bases map to TRBD1. V was pared by 1 base and J by 4 bases, with 6 bases of the junction left unmatched. Looked up from germline, CDR1 is SEHNR and CDR2 is FQNEAQ (reference sequence). This CDR3 spans 15 amino acids. The CDR3 is CASSLGRDSLETQYF. In DNA form, the CDR3 reads TGTGCCAGCAGCTTAGGTCGGGACAGCCTAGAGACCCAGTACTTC.

This chain joins TRBV9 and TRBJ2-5, with a possible D match to TRBD2 (5 bases). Germline CDR1 SGDLS, CDR2 YYNGEE. Between the trimmed V and J ends, which lost 0 bases and 5 bases, there was a span of 5 bases. The CDR3 runs 12 residues. CDR3 sequence (DNA): TGTGCCAGCAGCGTAGGAGGGGAGACCCAGTACTTC. Its protein product is CASSVGGETQYF. The full variable domain, in which reference TRBV9 and TRBJ2-5 provide the parts outside the CDR3, is DSGVTQTPKHLITATGQRVTLRCSPRSGDLSVYWYQQSLDQGLQFLIQYYNGEERAKGNILERFSAQQFPDLHSELNLSSLELGDSALYFCASSVGGETQYFGPGTRLLVL.

The CDR3 DNA reads TGTGCCAGTAGTATGGGAGGGGGATCAAGGTACACAGATACGCAGTATTTT. Its protein product is CASSMGGGSRYTDTQYF. The J gene is TRBJ2-3, the V gene TRBV19; D is perhaps TRBD2 (7 bases). Trimming pared 3 bases from V and 2 bases from J, leaving 18 bases between. Germline V lookup: CDR1 LNHDA, CDR2 SQIVND (reference sequence). This CDR3 is built from 17 residues.

The V and J genes are TRBV6-2 or TRBV6-3 and TRBJ1-1, with no clear D. V was shortened by 0 bases and J by 5 bases, with 10 bases between the two germline ends. The CDR3 length is 14 residues. Germline CDR1 MNHEY, CDR2 SVGEGT. The CDR3 DNA reads as TGTGCCAGCAGTTACTCGAGCGGAGGGACTGAAGCTTTCTTT. Encoded protein: CASSYSSGGTEAFF.

This chain uses TRBV15 with TRBJ2-5; tentatively, D is TRBD1 (6 bases). CDR1 and CDR2 (germline): LNHNV, YYDKDF (reference sequence). V was trimmed by 3 bases and J by 3 bases, leaving 17 bases between them. The CDR3 length is 16 residues. The CDR3 DNA is TGTGCCACCAGCAGCTTCCCAGACAGGTTTGAAGAGACCCAGTACTTC. Translation gives CATSSFPDRFEETQYF. Supplemented by reference TRBV15 and TRBJ2-5, the full variable domain reads DAMVIQNPRYQVTQFGKPVTLSCSQTLNHNVMYWYQQKSSQAPKLLFHYYDKDFNNEADTPDNFQSRRPNTSFCFLDIRSPGLGDTAMYLCATSSFPDRFEETQYFGPGTRLLVL.

J is TRBJ2-5 and V is TRBV6-2 or TRBV6-3, with 7 bases fitting TRBD2. Germline V gives CDR1 MNHEY, CDR2 SVGEGT. V gave up 4 bases and J gave up 1 base; unmatched junction bases: 12. This CDR3 is built from 17 residues. CDR3 amino acids: CASSFHLERGLQETQYF. CDR3 DNA sequence: TGTGCCAGCAGTTTTCATCTCGAGCGGGGACTCCAAGAGACCCAGTACTTC.

V usage is TRBV7-2 and J usage is TRBJ2-2; D uncertain. Trimming shortened V by 5 bases and J by 6 bases, and 13 bases separated the two germline ends. CDR3 size: 14 residues. Per the germline V gene, CDR1 is SGHTA and CDR2 is FQGNSA. In DNA, the CDR3 is TGTGCCAGCAGCACCCAACCTAGTGCCGGGGAGCTGTTTTTT. Its protein is CASSTQPSAGELFF.

This clone was recorded only once. This chain links TRBV4-1 with TRBJ2-3, with D unresolved. The CDR3 has 14 amino acids. Germline V gene data show CDR1 as MGHRA and CDR2 as YSYEKL. Between the trimmed V and J ends, which lost 2 bases and 4 bases, there was a span of 10 bases. CDR3 amino acids: CASSQNTYADTQYF. The CDR3 nucleotides read TGCGCCAGCAGCCAAAACACGTACGCAGATACGCAGTATTTT.

This rearrangement joins TRBV4-1 to TRBJ2-5, with D possibly matching TRBD2 (7 bases). Germline assignment: CDR1 MGHRA and CDR2 YSYEKL. CDR3 size: 16 residues. Trimming pared 0 bases from V and 4 bases from J, leaving 15 bases between. CDR3 DNA sequence: TGCGCCAGCAGCCAAGAGATTGGCGGGGGCACAGAGACCCAGTACTTC. As protein: CASSQEIGGGTETQYF.

The gene calls are TRBV6-6 and TRBJ2-7, with a weak D call TRBD1 (5 bases). The CDR3 has 14 amino acids. The V and J ends lost 6 bases and 5 bases respectively, with 17 bases between them. Germline V gene data show CDR1 as MNHNY and CDR2 as SVGAGI (reference sequence). The CDR3 sequence is CASRGFQGWHEQYF. The CDR3 DNA is TGTGCCAGCAGGGGTTTCCAGGGTTGGCACGAGCAGTACTTC.

The V gene is TRBV2, the J gene TRBJ2-6; weak D call: TRBD1 (5 bases). The length of the CDR3 is 15 residues. Per germline, CDR1 SNHLY and CDR2 FYNNEI. Trimming left V 5 bases short and J 0 bases short, with 8 bases between. The DNA for the CDR3 is TGTGCCAGCAGTTTGACAGCCTCTGGGGCCAACGTCCTGACTTTC. Translation: CASSLTASGANVLTF.

This rearrangement joins TRBV27 to TRBJ1-5; 9 positions agree with TRBD1. With 5 bases clipped from V and 5 bases from J, the junction kept 7 bases outside the gene matches. Germline CDR1 reads MNHEY; CDR2 reads SMNVEV (reference sequence). The CDR3 totals 15 residues. The CDR3 is CASSAGTGLYQPQHF. The CDR3 coding sequence is TGTGCCAGCAGTGCCGGGACAGGGCTTTATCAGCCCCAGCATTTT.

The rearrangement joins TRBV3-1 (or the pseudogene TRBV3-2) to TRBJ2-7, with TRBD2 identical over 7 bases. J lost 12 bases, V lost 1 base, and 6 bases had no gene match. CDR3 length: 12 residues. The germline CDR1 and CDR2 sequences are LGHDT and YNNKEL (reference sequence). Written as DNA, the CDR3 is TGTGCCAGCAGCCAAGGGGGAGGGAGGGCGTACTTC. Translated, it gives CASSQGGGRAYF.

This rearrangement joins TRBV5-5 to TRBJ2-2; TRBD2 matches at 9 bases. Germline V gene data show CDR1 as SGHKS and CDR2 as YYEKEE (reference sequence). This CDR3 has 14 amino acids. V shed 4 bases and J 6 bases; nucleotides not matched to a gene: 4. The CDR3 sequence: CASSAGGLAGELFF. CDR3 DNA: TGTGCCAGCAGCGCGGGGGGGCTCGCCGGGGAGCTGTTTTTT.

The chain joins TRBV7-2 to TRBJ2-1, with 8 bases lining up with TRBD2. V dropped 8 bases and J dropped 6; count of bases not matched to a gene: 12. The CDR3 is 15 amino acids. The V gene's germline CDR1 is SGHTA and CDR2 FQGNSA. DNA for the CDR3: TGTGCCAGCGGCAGCTTGGGCGGGGGGATCAATGAGCAGTTCTTC. Translation gives CASGSLGGGINEQFF.

The chain is built from TRBV18 and TRBJ2-3; TRBD2 might be the D (5 bases). Germline values: CDR1 KGHSH, CDR2 LQKENI. V was trimmed by 2 bases and J by 5 bases, leaving 17 bases between them. This CDR3 is 16 amino acids long. CDR3 bases: TGTGCCAGCTCACCAAGCCAATCCAGCGGACGAGATACGCAGTATTTT. Its translation: CASSPSQSSGRDTQYF.

A few counts support this clone. The rearrangement links TRBV5-6 to TRBJ2-7; 8 positions agree with TRBD1. The CDR3 extends over 15 amino acids. V shed 1 base, J shed 2 bases, and the junction held 5 bases outside the gene matches. Germline CDR1 is SGHDT and CDR2 is YYEEEE. This CDR3 is CASSLYGTGPYEQYF. CDR3 bases: TGTGCCAGCAGCTTGTATGGGACAGGACCCTACGAGCAGTACTTC.

The rearrangement links TRBV5-4 to TRBJ2-7; 9 positions agree with TRBD1. CDR3 length: 14 amino acids. In germline, CDR1 is SGHNT, CDR2 YYREEE (reference sequence). After removal of 1 base from V and 3 bases from J, the junction contained 2 bases not matched to a gene. The CDR3 bases are TGTGCCAGCAGCTTGCCGGGACAGGGCTACGAGCAGTACTTC. It encodes CASSLPGQGYEQYF.

The V and J genes are TRBV3-1 (or the pseudogene TRBV3-2) and TRBJ2-7; the D is unclear. CDR1 and CDR2 (germline): LGHDT, YNNKEL (reference sequence). V lost 0 bases and J lost 0, with 9 bases in between. This CDR3 region has 15 residues. CDR3 coding DNA: TGTGCCAGCAGCCAAGAAAACTACCACTCCTACGAGCAGTACTTC. As protein: CASSQENYHSYEQYF.

The rearrangement links TRBV15 to TRBJ2-5, with D perhaps TRBD1 (5 bases). Germline V gene lookup returns CDR1 LNHNV and CDR2 YYDKDF (reference sequence). V dropped 2 bases and J dropped 1 base, with 11 bases sitting between them. The CDR3 loop spans 15 amino acids. CDR3 sequence (DNA): TGTGCCACCAGCAGACCCCAGGGTGGCCAAGAGACCCAGTACTTC. Protein: CATSRPQGGQETQYF.

V and J are TRBV7-9 and TRBJ1-1, with D unresolved. This CDR3 comprises 14 residues. Per the germline V gene, CDR1 is SEHNR and CDR2 is FQNEAQ (reference sequence). Trimming removed 1 base from V and 0 bases from J, with 6 bases in between. In DNA, the CDR3 is TGTGCCAGCAGCTTAGAACAGATGAACACTGAAGCTTTCTTT. Protein sequence: CASSLEQMNTEAFF. Full variable domain (outside the CDR3, taken from reference TRBV7-9 and TRBJ1-1): DTGVSQNPRHKITKRGQNVTFRCDPISEHNRLYWYRQTLGQGPEFLTYFQNEAQLEKSRLLSDRFSAERPKGSFSTLEIQRTEQGDSAMYLCASSLEQMNTEAFFGQGTRLTVV.

V gene TRBV5-5 combines with J gene TRBJ2-7; 7 bases fit TRBD1. V lost 4 bases to trimming and J lost 0 bases; unmatched junction nucleotides: 13. The CDR3 covers 17 residues. Germline V gene sequence: CDR1 SGHKS, CDR2 YYEKEE (reference sequence). CDR3 in DNA: TGTGCCAGCAGCGGTAAACAGGGGTCTTCTAACTCCTACGAGCAGTACTTC. This encodes CASSGKQGSSNSYEQYF.

This clone showed up just a few times. The V call is TRBV20-1, the J call TRBJ1-1; 8 bases map to TRBD1. In germline, CDR1 is DFQATT, CDR2 SNEGSKA (reference sequence). The CDR3 is made up of 13 amino acids. The trim removed 3 bases at V and 11 bases at J, leaving 11 bases unmatched. CDR3 sequence reads: CSASFSQGAAAFF. The CDR3 nucleotides are TGCAGTGCTAGTTTTAGCCAGGGGGCTGCCGCTTTCTTT.